This T cell receptor (beta chain) was documented in a study of PD-1 blockade in classical Hodgkin lymphoma. Germline CDR1 reads SGHVS; CDR2 reads FNYEAQ. The CDR3 contains 17 residues. J gave up 1 base and V 4 bases, and 10 bases lay outside the gene matches. Sequencing was performed with immunoSEQ multiplex PCR; in TCRdb, only in-frame clones are kept and a portion is missing. The data contain about 15,000 clones, over 75% of them seen just once; the ten biggest clones take up 6.9%. Time point given: newly diagnosed, previously untreated cHL patient sample. Untreated, newly diagnosed classical Hodgkin lymphoma PBMCs served for comparison.

The TCR originated in a human donor with classical Hodgkin lymphoma. The genes are TRBV7-6 and TRBJ1-5; 7 bases match TRBD1. The sequencing input was peripheral blood mononuclear cells (PBMCs). The CDR3 region has the DNA TGTGCCAGCAGCTCCCGACAGGGTTGGTACAGCAATCAGCCCCAGCATTTT. Encoded protein: CASSSRQGWYSNQPQHF.